The clone carrying this TCR beta chain was seen a few times. Its antigen is currently unknown. This specimen belongs to a study of identical twins. Whole-study findings and limits: Those out-of-frame alpha sequences shared by twins showed an excess of low generation probability.

One entry per CDR3 protein, called by TCRdb with MiXCR from the 5' RACE reads. The table shows roughly 290,000 distinct CDR3 sequences, with 8.5% to 9.5% occurring only once. There were only healthy Caucasians among the donors. The same sample was also used in a study of yellow fever vaccine responses in identical twins.

The source of this sequence is a woman in her late teens or twenties in good health. Sequencing was done on a sample of CD8+ T cells sorted from blood.

The CDR3 is CATRTGVLNTEAFF. The DNA for the CDR3 is TGTGCCACGAGGACAGGGGTGTTGAACACTGAAGCTTTCTTT. The V gene is TRBV19, the J gene TRBJ1-1, with 9 bases matching TRBD1. CDR3 size: 14 residues. The V segment lost 10 bases and the J segment 0 bases; nucleotides outside the gene matches: 6. Germline V gene data show CDR1 as LNHDA and CDR2 as SQIVND (reference sequence). The variable domain in full, completed from reference TRBV19 and TRBJ1-1, reads DGGITQSPKYLFRKEGQNVTLSCEQNLNHDAMYWYRQDPGQGLRLIYYSQIVNDFQKGDIAEGYSVSREKKESFPLTVTSAQKNPTAFYLCATRTGVLNTEAFFGQGTRLTVV.